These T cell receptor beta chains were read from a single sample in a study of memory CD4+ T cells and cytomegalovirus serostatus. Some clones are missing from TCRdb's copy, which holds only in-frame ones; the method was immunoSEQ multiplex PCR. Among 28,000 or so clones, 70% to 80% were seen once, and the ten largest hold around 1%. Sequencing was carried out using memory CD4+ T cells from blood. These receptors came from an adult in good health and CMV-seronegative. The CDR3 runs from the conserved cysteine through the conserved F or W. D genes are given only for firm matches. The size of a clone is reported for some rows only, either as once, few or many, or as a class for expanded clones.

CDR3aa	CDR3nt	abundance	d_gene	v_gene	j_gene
CASSLQGQLLATNEKLFF	TGCGCCAGCAGCTTGCAGGGCCAGCTCCTCGCAACTAATGAAAAACTGTTTTTT	NA	NA	TRBV5-1	TRBJ1-4
CASSLDKNTGELFF	TGTGCCAGCTCACTGGACAAGAACACCGGGGAGCTGTTTTTT	NA	NA	TRBV18	TRBJ2-2
CASSLNRQTEAFF	TGTGCCAGCAGCTTAAATAGGCAGACTGAAGCTTTCTTT	NA	NA	TRBV7-7	TRBJ1-1
CASSLEGRNTEAFF	TGTGCCAGCAGCCTCGAGGGTCGGAACACTGAAGCTTTCTTT	NA	NA	TRBV13	TRBJ1-1
CASSQVQGTYEQYF	TGCGCCAGCAGCCAAGTCCAGGGGACCTACGAGCAGTACTTC	NA	NA	TRBV4-1	TRBJ2-7
CASSYTSDSIYEQYF	TGTGCCAGCAGTTACACTTCGGACAGCATCTACGAGCAGTACTTC	NA	NA	TRBV27	TRBJ2-7
CASSPDGAYGYTF	TGTGCCAGCTCACCAGATGGGGCCTATGGCTACACCTTC	NA	NA	TRBV18	TRBJ1-2
CASSNGGRSYEQYF	TGTGCCAGCAGTAACGGGGGGCGCTCCTACGAGCAGTACTTC	NA	NA	TRBV6-5	TRBJ2-7
CASSYPELEKLFF	TGTGCCAGCAGTTACCCGGAACTTGAAAAACTGTTTTTT	NA	NA	TRBV6-5	TRBJ1-4
CASSQESGNSNQPQHF	TGCGCCAGCAGCCAAGAGTCAGGGAATAGCAATCAGCCCCAGCATTTT	NA	NA	TRBV4-3	TRBJ1-5
CASSQGTGGLEQYF	TGCGCCAGCAGCCAAGGGACGGGGGGGCTCGAGCAGTACTTC	NA	TRBD2	TRBV4-3	TRBJ2-7
CASSLAATGTNEKLFF	TGTGCCAGCAGCTTAGCTGCTACCGGAACTAATGAAAAACTGTTTTTT	NA	NA	TRBV7-2	TRBJ1-4
CASRLLAGLISGANVLTF	TGTGCCAGCAGACTCTTAGCGGGGCTGATCTCTGGGGCCAACGTCCTGACTTTC	NA	TRBD2	TRBV7-2	TRBJ2-6
CASSTTGITEAFF	TGTGCCAGCAGCACGACAGGGATCACTGAAGCTTTCTTT	NA	TRBD1	TRBV11-3	TRBJ1-1
CASRRPGTGSGNTIYF	TGTGCCAGCAGGCGCCCCGGGACAGGGTCTGGAAACACCATATATTTT	NA	TRBD1	TRBV28	TRBJ1-3
CSGDRGANTEAFF	TGCAGCGGAGACAGGGGGGCGAACACTGAAGCTTTCTTT	few	TRBD1	TRBV29-1	TRBJ1-1
CASSDTQGYTDTQYF	TGTGCCAGCAGTGATACCCAGGGATACACAGATACGCAGTATTTT	once	NA	TRBV25-1	TRBJ2-3
CASSRAVETQYF	TGTGCCAGCAGCAGGGCTGTCGAGACCCAGTACTTC	NA	NA	TRBV6-1	TRBJ2-5
CASSYSGTGNTDTQYF	TGTGCCAGCAGTTATAGCGGGACAGGAAACACAGATACGCAGTATTTT	NA	NA	TRBV6-5	TRBJ2-3
CAWSQATGSQPQHF	TGTGCCTGGAGTCAGGCAACGGGGAGTCAGCCCCAGCATTTT	NA	NA	TRBV30	TRBJ1-5